The T cell receptor beta chain described here comes from a study of read filtering for tumor transcriptome and immune sequencing. As for this clonotype: At one end the junction does not follow the germline gene, possibly because of a read error.

Molecular barcoded adaptors covering alpha/delta and beta/gamma chains were used on roughly 400 ng RNA. In TCRdb, the reads were re-called with MiXCR into one record per CDR3 protein. The table includes tens of thousands of distinct CDR3 sequences, roughly an eighth detected once. The sequencing sample was made of a population of CD138-negative cells sorted from bone marrow. The TCR sequence derives from a donor at least 40 years old with multiple myeloma.

Here the CDR3 reads CASSQSGSRGGLSNQPQHF. CDR3 coding DNA: TGCGCCAGCAGTCAATCGGGCAGTCGGGGGGGTTTGAGCAATCAGCCCCAGCATTTT. This rearrangement joins TRBV27 to TRBJ1-5; maybe TRBD1 (5 bases). The CDR3 loop spans 19 amino acids. CDR1 is MNHEY, CDR2 SMNVEV, per germline (reference sequence).